The entry below describes one TCR beta chain. Its specific antigen is unknown. Nothing much larger sits one base from this clone, and base qualities are not available. TCR beta rearrangements were amplified from genomic DNA extracted from peripheral blood rather than from sorted cells or RNA. These data originate in a study of T cell repertoires in aging, cancer and after chemotherapy (dated by TCRdb to about 2019). About the study as a whole: Six donor age groups were covered, ranging from 30 or younger up to 70 or older, and each group contained at least three individuals. Paired pre- and post-chemotherapy samples in the solid tumor group came from brain tumor (glioblastoma) patients receiving temozolomide-based therapy. A cohort of over 200 cancer patients (around 93 with hematological and roughly 120 with solid cancers) was assembled, and 95 to 100 healthy donors were included as a reference group. To examine immunoaging and T cell reconstitution after chemotherapy, the study profiled TCR beta repertoires in peripheral blood from healthy donors and cancer patients. Approximately 10 million TCR reads were contained in the full dataset.

For this chain, trimming is 4 bases at the V end and 1 base at the J end, and the number of junction bases without a gene match is 12. The CDR3 measures 18 amino acids from cysteine to phenylalanine. This entry keeps only the CDR3 DNA: 54 bases, framed from base 1. What the authors observed across the whole study: Significantly lower blood TCR diversity and higher clonality were observed in untreated patients with hematological or solid cancers than in age-matched healthy donors. In healthy donors, the drop in TCR diversity with age came mainly from a loss of richness, whereas in cancer patients a loss of evenness also played a part. It was noted by the authors that conclusions about immunological memory after chemotherapy cannot be drawn from the repertoire data. Median generation probability increased over the chemotherapy interval in both cancer cohorts, suggesting repertoire reconstitution through rebound thymic output.

Rearranged TRB sequences spanning V, D and J segments were amplified in a multiplex touch-down PCR with a mixed TRB-A/B primer pool. Illumina adapters and sample indices were attached to the amplicons through two consecutive PCR reactions run with Phusion HS II polymerase. Amplicons were gel-purified using the NucleoSpin Gel and PCR Clean-up kit and were subsequently checked with Qubit and an Agilent 2100 Bioanalyzer. Sequencing of the libraries was done on an Illumina MiSeq with paired-end, single-indexed 600-cycle runs. The authors' pipeline ran thus. MiXCR versions 2.12 and 3.0.5 were used to process TRB sequences. Each unique CDR3 nucleotide sequence counted as one clone, and only productive sequences with at least two reads were retained. Repertoire metrics included Shannon diversity, evenness, clonality (one minus evenness), and alpha-parameterized diversity profiles from alpha 0 to 5. The IGoR algorithm was used to compute generation probabilities of clones in paired pre- and post-chemotherapy samples. TCRdb itself trimmed the public reads at Q25 with fastp, ran MiXCR and retained productive beta chains. Identical CDR3 proteins give one entry, which carries the most common genes and DNA. These V and J calls are TCRdb output, not the study's own analysis. The sample table contains some 2,500 distinct CDR3 sequences; only one count was recorded for roughly 23% of them. Approximately 9% of the sample is held by the ten biggest clonotypes.

The TCR comes from a human donor with a solid tumor. Sample: blood. The chain couples TRBV12-3 or TRBV12-4 to TRBJ2-3; 9 middle bases align to TRBD2. The CDR3 protein is CASSSRRSGGSGTDTQYF. The DNA is as follows: TGTGCCAGCAGTTCCCGGCGGAGCGGGGGGTCTGGCACAGATACGCAGTATTTT.